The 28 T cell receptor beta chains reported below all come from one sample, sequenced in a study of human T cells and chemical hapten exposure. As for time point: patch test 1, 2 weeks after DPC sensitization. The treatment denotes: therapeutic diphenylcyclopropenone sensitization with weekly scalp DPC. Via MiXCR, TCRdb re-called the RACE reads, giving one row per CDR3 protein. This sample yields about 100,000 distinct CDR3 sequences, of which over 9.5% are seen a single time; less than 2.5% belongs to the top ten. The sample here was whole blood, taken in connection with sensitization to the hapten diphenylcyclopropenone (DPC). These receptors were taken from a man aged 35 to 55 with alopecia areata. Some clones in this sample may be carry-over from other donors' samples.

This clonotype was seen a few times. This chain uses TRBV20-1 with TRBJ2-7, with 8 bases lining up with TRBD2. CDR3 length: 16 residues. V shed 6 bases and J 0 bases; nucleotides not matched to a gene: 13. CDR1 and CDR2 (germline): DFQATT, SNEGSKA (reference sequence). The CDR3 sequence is CSARQTTSAYSYEQYF. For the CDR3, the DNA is TGCAGTGCCCGACAAACGACTAGCGCGTACTCCTACGAGCAGTACTTC.

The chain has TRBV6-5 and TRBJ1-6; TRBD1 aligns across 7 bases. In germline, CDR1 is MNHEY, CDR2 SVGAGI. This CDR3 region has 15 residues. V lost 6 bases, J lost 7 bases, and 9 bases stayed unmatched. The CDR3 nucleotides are TGTGCCAGCAGACAAGACAGGGTTGGGAATTCACCCCTCCACTTT. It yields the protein CASRQDRVGNSPLHF.

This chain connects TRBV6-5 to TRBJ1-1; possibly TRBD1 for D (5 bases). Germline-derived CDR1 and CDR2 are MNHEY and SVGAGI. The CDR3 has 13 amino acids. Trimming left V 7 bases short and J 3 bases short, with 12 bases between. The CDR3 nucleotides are TGTGCCAGCAAGCGGGGGTCGGACACTGAAGCTTTCTTT. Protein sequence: CASKRGSDTEAFF.

This CDR3 reads CASSVGQLNTEAFF. The CDR3 DNA reads as TGTGCCAGCAGCGTTGGTCAGCTGAACACTGAAGCTTTCTTT. The chain joins TRBV9 to TRBJ1-1; D gene uncertain. The CDR3 runs to 14 residues. CDR1 is SGDLS, CDR2 YYNGEE, per germline. Deletions cut 2 bases from V and 0 bases from J, with 8 bases between.

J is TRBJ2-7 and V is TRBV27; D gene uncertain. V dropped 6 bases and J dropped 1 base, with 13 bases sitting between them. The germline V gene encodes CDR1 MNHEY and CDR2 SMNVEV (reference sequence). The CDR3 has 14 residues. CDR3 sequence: CASRPRSISYEQYF. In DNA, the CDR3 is TGTGCCAGCAGGCCTCGCTCGATTTCCTACGAGCAGTACTTC.

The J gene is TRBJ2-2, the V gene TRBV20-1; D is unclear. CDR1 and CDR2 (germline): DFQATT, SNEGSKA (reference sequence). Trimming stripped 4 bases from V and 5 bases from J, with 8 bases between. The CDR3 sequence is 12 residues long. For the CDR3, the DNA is TGCAGTGCTATCCCCCGAACCGGGGAGCTGTTTTTT. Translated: CSAIPRTGELFF.

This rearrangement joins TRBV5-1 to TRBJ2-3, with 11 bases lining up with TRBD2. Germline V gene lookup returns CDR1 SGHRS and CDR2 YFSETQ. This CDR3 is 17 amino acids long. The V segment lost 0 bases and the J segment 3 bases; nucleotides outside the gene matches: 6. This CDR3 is CASSLVAGGPSTDTQYF. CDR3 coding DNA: TGCGCCAGCAGCTTGGTAGCGGGAGGGCCCTCGACAGATACGCAGTATTTT.

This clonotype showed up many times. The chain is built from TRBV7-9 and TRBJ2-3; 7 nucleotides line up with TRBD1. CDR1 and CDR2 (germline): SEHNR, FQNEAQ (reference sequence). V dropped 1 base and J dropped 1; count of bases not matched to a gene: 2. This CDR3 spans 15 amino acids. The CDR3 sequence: CASSLGGQRTDTQYF. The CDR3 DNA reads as TGTGCCAGCAGCTTAGGGGGACAGCGCACAGATACGCAGTATTTT.

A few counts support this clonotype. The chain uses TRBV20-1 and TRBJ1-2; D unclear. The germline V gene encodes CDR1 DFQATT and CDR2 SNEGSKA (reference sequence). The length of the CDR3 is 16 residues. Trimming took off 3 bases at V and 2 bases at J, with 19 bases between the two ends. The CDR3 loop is CSARGWGTLVNYGYTF. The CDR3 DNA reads TGCAGTGCTAGGGGATGGGGTACCCTAGTGAACTATGGCTACACCTTC.

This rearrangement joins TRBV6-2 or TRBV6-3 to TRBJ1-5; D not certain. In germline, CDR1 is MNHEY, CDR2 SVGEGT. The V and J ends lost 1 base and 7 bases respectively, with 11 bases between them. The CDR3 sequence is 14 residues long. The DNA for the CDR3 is TGTGCCAGCAGTTACTTGAGCATTGTCCAGCCCCAGCATTTT. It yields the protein CASSYLSIVQPQHF.

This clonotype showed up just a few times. The chain's CDR3 is CASSVRGIEQYV. CDR3 in DNA: TGTGCCAGCAGTGTTAGGGGAATCGAGCAGTACGTC. The chain carries TRBV2 and TRBJ2-7; TRBD1 is a possible D gene (5 bases). V dropped 4 bases and J dropped 6 bases, with 10 bases sitting between them. This CDR3 is built from 12 residues. Germline V lookup: CDR1 SNHLY, CDR2 FYNNEI.

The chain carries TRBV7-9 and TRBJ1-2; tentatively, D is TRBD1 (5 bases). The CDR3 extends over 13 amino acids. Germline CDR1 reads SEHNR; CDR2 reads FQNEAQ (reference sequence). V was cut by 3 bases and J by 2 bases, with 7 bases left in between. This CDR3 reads CASSFHRNYGYTF. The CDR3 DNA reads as TGTGCCAGCAGCTTTCACAGGAACTATGGCTACACCTTC.

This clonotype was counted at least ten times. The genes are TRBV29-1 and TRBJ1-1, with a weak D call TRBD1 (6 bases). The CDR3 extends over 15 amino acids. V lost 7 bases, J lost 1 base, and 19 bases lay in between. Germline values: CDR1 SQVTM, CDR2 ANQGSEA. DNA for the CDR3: TGCAGCGCTTTTGGAGGGGGGCGCAGGAACACTGAAGCTTTCTTT. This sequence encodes CSAFGGGRRNTEAFF.

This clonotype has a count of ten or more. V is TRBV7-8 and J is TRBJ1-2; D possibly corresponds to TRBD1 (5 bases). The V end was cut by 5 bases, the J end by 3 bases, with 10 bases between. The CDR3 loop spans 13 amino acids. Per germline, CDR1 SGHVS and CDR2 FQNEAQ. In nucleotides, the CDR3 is TGTGCCAGCAGCCACGGGGCCGACTATGGCTACACCTTC. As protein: CASSHGADYGYTF.

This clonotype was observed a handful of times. CDR3 nucleotide sequence: TGTGCCTGGAGTGTAAGCGTTCCTAGCACAGATACGCAGTATTTT. This codes for CAWSVSVPSTDTQYF. V and J are TRBV30 and TRBJ2-3; no clear D. Trimming took 0 bases from V and 0 from J, leaving 10 bases between them. Germline loops: CDR1 GTSNPN, CDR2 SVGIG (reference sequence). The CDR3 is made up of 15 amino acids.

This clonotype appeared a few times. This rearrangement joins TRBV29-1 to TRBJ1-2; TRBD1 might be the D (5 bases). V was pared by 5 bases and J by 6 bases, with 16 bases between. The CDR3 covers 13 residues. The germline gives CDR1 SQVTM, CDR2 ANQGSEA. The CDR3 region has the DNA TGCAGCGTTCTATCGACGGGAGGGGATGGCTACACCTTC. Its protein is CSVLSTGGDGYTF.

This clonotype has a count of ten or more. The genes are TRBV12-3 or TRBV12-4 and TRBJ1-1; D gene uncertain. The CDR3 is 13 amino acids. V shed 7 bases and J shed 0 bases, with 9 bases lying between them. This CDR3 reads CASTQALNTEAFF. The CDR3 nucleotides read TGTGCCAGCACCCAAGCCCTGAACACTGAAGCTTTCTTT.

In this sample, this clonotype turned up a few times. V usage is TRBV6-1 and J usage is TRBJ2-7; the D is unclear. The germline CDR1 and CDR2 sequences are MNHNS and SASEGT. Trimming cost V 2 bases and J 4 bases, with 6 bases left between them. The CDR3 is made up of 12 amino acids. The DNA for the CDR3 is TGTGCCAGCAGTGAAAGCAGGTACGAGCAGTACGTC. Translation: CASSESRYEQYV.

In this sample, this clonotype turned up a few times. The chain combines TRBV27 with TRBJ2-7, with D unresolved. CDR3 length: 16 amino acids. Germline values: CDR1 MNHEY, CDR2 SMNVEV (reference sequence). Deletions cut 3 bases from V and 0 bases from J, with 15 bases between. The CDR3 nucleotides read TGTGCCAGCAGTTTTAAACGGGCTTACAGCTCCTACGAGCAGTACTTC. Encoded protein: CASSFKRAYSSYEQYF.

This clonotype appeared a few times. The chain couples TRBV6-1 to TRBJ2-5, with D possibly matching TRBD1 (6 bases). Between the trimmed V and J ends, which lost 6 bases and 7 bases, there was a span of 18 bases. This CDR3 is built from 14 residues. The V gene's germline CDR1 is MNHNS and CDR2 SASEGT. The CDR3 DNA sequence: TGTGCCAGCAGGACCAGAGGGGGACCGGGGACCCAGTACTTC. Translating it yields CASRTRGGPGTQYF.

The CDR3 here is CASSPYETGVGDTQYF. The CDR3 nucleotides are TGTGCCAGCAGTCCCTACGAGACAGGGGTAGGAGATACGCAGTATTTT. The rearrangement uses TRBV28 and TRBJ2-3; 8 bases fit TRBD1. V dropped 5 bases and J dropped 5; count of bases not matched to a gene: 12. The CDR3 is 16 amino acids. Per germline, CDR1 MDHEN and CDR2 SYDVKM.

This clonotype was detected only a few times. The CDR3 region has the DNA TGCAGCGTTCTACGACAGAACACTGAAGCTTTCTTT. Translating gives CSVLRQNTEAFF. The gene calls are TRBV29-1 and TRBJ1-1; D is unresolved. Germline loops: CDR1 SQVTM, CDR2 ANQGSEA. V was cut by 5 bases and J by 1 base, with 8 bases left in between. This CDR3 has 12 residues.

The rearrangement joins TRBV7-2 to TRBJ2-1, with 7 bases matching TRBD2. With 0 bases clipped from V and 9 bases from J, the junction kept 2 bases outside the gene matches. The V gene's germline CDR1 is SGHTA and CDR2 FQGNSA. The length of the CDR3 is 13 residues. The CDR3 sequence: CASSLAGGSEQFF. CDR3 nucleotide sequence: TGTGCCAGCAGCTTAGCGGGAGGGAGTGAGCAGTTCTTC.

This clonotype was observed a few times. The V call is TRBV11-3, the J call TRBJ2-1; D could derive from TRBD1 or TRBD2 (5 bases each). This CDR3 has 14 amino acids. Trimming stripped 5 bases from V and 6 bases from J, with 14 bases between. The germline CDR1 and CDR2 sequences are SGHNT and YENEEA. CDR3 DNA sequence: TGTGCCAGCAGCCCCGGGACGCTTGCCAATGAGCAGTTCTTC. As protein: CASSPGTLANEQFF.

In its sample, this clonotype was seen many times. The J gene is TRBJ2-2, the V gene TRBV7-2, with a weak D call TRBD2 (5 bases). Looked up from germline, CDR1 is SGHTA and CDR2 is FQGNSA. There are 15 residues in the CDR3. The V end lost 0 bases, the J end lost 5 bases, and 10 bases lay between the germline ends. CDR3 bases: TGTGCCAGCAGCTTAGCGCGGGCATTTACCGGGGAGCTGTTTTTT. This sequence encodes CASSLARAFTGELFF.

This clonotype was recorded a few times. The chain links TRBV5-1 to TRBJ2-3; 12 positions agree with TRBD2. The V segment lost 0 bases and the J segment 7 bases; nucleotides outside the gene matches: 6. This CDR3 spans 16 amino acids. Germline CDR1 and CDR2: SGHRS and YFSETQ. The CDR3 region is CASSLGSSGRAHTQYF. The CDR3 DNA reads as TGCGCCAGCAGCTTGGGCTCTAGCGGGAGGGCCCATACGCAGTATTTT. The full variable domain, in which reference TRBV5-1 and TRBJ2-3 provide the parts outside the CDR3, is KAGVTQTPRYLIKTRGQQVTLSCSPISGHRSVSWYQQTPGQGLQFLFEYFSETQRNKGNFPGRFSGRQFSNSRSEMNVSTLELGDSALYLCASSLGSSGRAHTQYFGPGTRLTVL.

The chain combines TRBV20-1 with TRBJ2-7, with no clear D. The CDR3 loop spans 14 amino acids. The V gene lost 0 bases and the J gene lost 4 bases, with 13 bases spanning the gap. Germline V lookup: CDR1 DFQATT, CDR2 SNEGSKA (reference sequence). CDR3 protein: CSARDLLLVYEQYF. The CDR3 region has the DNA TGCAGTGCTAGAGATTTGTTGCTAGTTTACGAGCAGTACTTC.

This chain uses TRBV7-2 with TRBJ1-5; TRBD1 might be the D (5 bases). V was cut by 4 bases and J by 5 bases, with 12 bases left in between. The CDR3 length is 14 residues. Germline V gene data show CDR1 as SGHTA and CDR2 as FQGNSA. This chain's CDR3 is CASSSRLGDQPQHF. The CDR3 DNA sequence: TGTGCCAGCAGCTCACGATTAGGGGATCAGCCCCAGCATTTT.